Following are 2 T cell receptor beta chains from one sample sequenced in a study of T cells in Graves' hyperthyroidism and ophthalmopathy (dated by TCRdb to between 2017 and 2020). Library preparation used multiplex PCR. Sequencing instrument: Illumina HiSeq 2000. The TCR beta CDR3 regions were amplified from the RNA transcripts. For the first round of RT-PCR on the TCR CDR3, the HTBI primer set was used together with the Qiagen OneStep RT-PCR kit. Clones were called with MiXCR by TCRdb after fastp trimmed the public reads at Q25, and only in-frame beta chains were retained. Duplicate CDR3 protein sequences are folded into a single record with the most common DNA and genes. Recorded for this sample are some 200,000 distinct CDR3 sequences; over 15% of them occurred a single time. In total, the top ten clones hold roughly 50% of the sample. Input material: blood. These TCRs come from a man between 50 and 59 years old with Graves' hyperthyroidism.

In its sample, this clonotype was seen once. A single base separates this from a much larger clone, so it may be a read error. This chain joins TRBV5-1 and TRBJ2-1; weak D call: TRBD2 (6 bases). CDR1 and CDR2 from the germline V gene are SGHRS and YFSETQ. The CDR3 runs 15 residues. CDR3 amino acids: CAGSVVSGIYNEQFF. DNA of the CDR3: TGCGCCGGCAGCGTAGTTAGCGGAATATACAATGAGCAGTTCTTC.

This clonotype was observed at least ten times. This rearrangement joins TRBV28 to TRBJ2-5; 8 nucleotides line up with TRBD1. The CDR3 has 14 amino acids. Germline values: CDR1 MDHEN, CDR2 SYDVKM. The trim removed 3 bases at V and 5 bases at J, leaving 5 bases unmatched. The CDR3 DNA follows: TGTGCCAGCAGTTTGTCAGGGGGCAGGGAGACCCAGTACTTC. Translated: CASSLSGGRETQYF.